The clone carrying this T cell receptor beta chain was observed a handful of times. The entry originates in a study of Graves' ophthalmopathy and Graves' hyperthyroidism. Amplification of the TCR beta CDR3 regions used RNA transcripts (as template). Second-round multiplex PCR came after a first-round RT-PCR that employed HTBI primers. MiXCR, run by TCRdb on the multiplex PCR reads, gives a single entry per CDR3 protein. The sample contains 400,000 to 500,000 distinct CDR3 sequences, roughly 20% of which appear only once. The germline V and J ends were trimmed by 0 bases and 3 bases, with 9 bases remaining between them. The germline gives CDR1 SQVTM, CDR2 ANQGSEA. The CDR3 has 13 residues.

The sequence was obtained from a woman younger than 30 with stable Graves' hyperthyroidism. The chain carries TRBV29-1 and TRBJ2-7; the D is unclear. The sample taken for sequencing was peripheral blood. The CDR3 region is CSVEDYDGYEQYF. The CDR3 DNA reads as TGCAGCGTTGAAGATTACGACGGCTACGAGCAGTACTTC.